This TCR beta chain originates from a study of shared clonotypes between healthy human individuals. Sequenced by immunoSEQ multiplex PCR; TCRdb stores in-frame clones only, minus some. The sample contains about half a million clones, roughly 78% of which appear only once. Germline V gene lookup returns CDR1 SGHAT and CDR2 FQNNGV. V lost 4 bases and J 5 bases, leaving 8 bases between the germline ends. This CDR3 spans 12 amino acids. Material: PBMCs. This sequence originates from a woman in her thirties or forties in good health. Some clones in this sample may be carry-over from other donors' samples. The J gene is TRBJ2-5, the V gene TRBV11-2; D gene unclear. The CDR3 DNA sequence: TGTGCCAGCAGCTCCCCGTTCGAGACCCAGTACTTC. Amino acids: CASSSPFETQYF.